The source of this T cell receptor (beta chain) is a study of sequential checkpoint blockade in melanoma. Study background: Randomization was 1:1 between first-line nivolumab→ipilimumab and ipilimumab→nivolumab.

Repertoires were generated with immunoSEQ multiplex PCR, while TCRdb's copy carries only in-frame clones and drops some. The sample consists of 15,000 to 20,000 clones, about 75% of them appearing once. This sample's treatment: randomized to nivolumab then ipilimumab (arm A) or the reverse (arm B). PBMC sorting kept live CD3+CD8+ cells without CD19 or CD56. The origin of this receptor is a human donor with melanoma. Sequences were derived from CD8+ T cells sorted from blood (inferred from file names), sampled from a patient given nivolumab and ipilimumab in sequence.

The CDR3 DNA reads as TGTGCCAGCAGCGTAGGGGCAGACTCCTACGAGCAGTACTTC. Protein sequence: CASSVGADSYEQYF. The chain combines TRBV9 with TRBJ2-7; D gene uncertain. Germline CDR1 is SGDLS and CDR2 is YYNGEE. The CDR3 covers 14 residues. V was shortened by 0 bases and J by 0 bases, with 7 bases between the two germline ends.